A single sample gave rise to the 19 T cell receptor beta chains below, sequenced in a study of CD8 T cells in ankylosing spondylitis. MiXCR, run by TCRdb on the 5' RACE reads, gives a single entry per CDR3 protein. The table has hundreds of thousands of distinct CDR3 sequences, 32% seen once. Sequencing was done on a sample of blood, either unsorted or a sorted T cell fraction (not recorded which). These receptor sequences come from a male donor with ankylosing spondylitis or in good health (not recorded which).

This clonotype showed up just a few times. This rearrangement joins TRBV20-1 to TRBJ2-1; D not certain. Germline V gene data show CDR1 as DFQATT and CDR2 as SNEGSKA (reference sequence). This CDR3 region has 12 residues. The germline V and J ends were trimmed by 4 bases and 9 bases, with 13 bases remaining between them. CDR3 bases: TGCAGTGCTAAACCCCCCGTCGGTGAGCAGTTCTTC. Translation gives CSAKPPVGEQFF.

J is TRBJ2-3 and V is TRBV15; D may match TRBD1 or TRBD2 (5 bases each). Germline V CDR1 and CDR2: LNHNV, YYDKDF (reference sequence). This CDR3 is built from 16 residues. The V and J ends lost 1 base and 6 bases respectively, with 17 bases between them. The CDR3 sequence: CATSRAKLGDPDTQYF. The CDR3 DNA is TGTGCCACCAGCAGAGCCAAACTTGGGGACCCTGATACGCAGTATTTT.

This clonotype has more than one count but fewer than ten. CDR3 nucleotides: TGCAGTGCTATTGGGGGTTCCTGGGAGACCCAGTACTTC. It is translated as CSAIGGSWETQYF. This chain joins TRBV20-1 and TRBJ2-5; D assignment may be TRBD1 or TRBD2 (5 bases each). Germline V CDR1 and CDR2: DFQATT, SNEGSKA (reference sequence). The length of the CDR3 is 13 residues. Trimming took off 4 bases at V and 5 bases at J, with 14 bases between the two ends.

The chain joins TRBV20-1 to TRBJ1-2; D is unclear. This CDR3 has 12 residues. CDR1 is DFQATT and CDR2 is SNEGSKA in the germline V gene (reference sequence). V lost 6 bases to trimming and J lost 6 bases, with 14 bases between them. The CDR3 DNA reads TGCAGTGCCGAGACTGACAAGAATGGCTACACCTTC. Encoded protein: CSAETDKNGYTF.

This clonotype was seen more than once but under ten times. V gene TRBV20-1 combines with J gene TRBJ2-1; D may be TRBD1 (5 bases). CDR1 is DFQATT, CDR2 SNEGSKA, per germline (reference sequence). The V end lost 1 base, the J end lost 1 base, and 11 bases lay between the germline ends. The CDR3 has 15 residues. The CDR3 region is CSARAGRVSYNEQFF. CDR3 bases: TGCAGTGCTAGAGCGGGCAGGGTTTCCTACAATGAGCAGTTCTTC.

This chain joins TRBV5-5 and TRBJ2-1, with a tentative D call TRBD2 (5 bases). Trimming removed 3 bases from V and 0 bases from J, with 13 bases in between. This CDR3 region has 16 residues. Germline V gene sequence: CDR1 SGHKS, CDR2 YYEKEE (reference sequence). The CDR3 here is CASSSRRLASYNEQFF. CDR3 nucleotide sequence: TGTGCCAGCAGCTCGCGTCGTCTAGCCTCCTACAATGAGCAGTTCTTC.

The table lists this clonotype with a few counts. This rearrangement joins TRBV10-2 to TRBJ2-1, with TRBD2 matching 11 bases. CDR1 is WSHSY and CDR2 is SAAADI in the germline V gene. With V trimmed by 8 bases and J by 4 bases, 10 bases remained unmatched. The CDR3 has 16 residues. This CDR3 reads CASLGTSGMLYNEQFF. Here the CDR3 DNA reads TGCGCCAGCTTAGGGACTAGCGGAATGTTATACAATGAGCAGTTCTTC.

This clonotype was detected only a few times. This rearrangement joins TRBV20-1 to TRBJ2-5; 8 bases match TRBD1. CDR1 and CDR2 from the germline V gene are DFQATT and SNEGSKA (reference sequence). V lost 1 base, J lost 4 bases, and 17 bases stayed unmatched. CDR3 length: 18 residues. The CDR3 nucleotides read TGCAGTGCTAGAGGGACAGGGTTGGCAGGGGGATTGAGAGAGACCCAGTACTTC. It encodes CSARGTGLAGGLRETQYF.

This clonotype was detected only a few times. The rearrangement links TRBV20-1 to TRBJ2-1; D is ambiguous. The CDR3 is made up of 14 amino acids. The ends were cut back, 1 base at V and 8 bases at J, with 15 bases in the middle. From germline, CDR1 is DFQATT and CDR2 SNEGSKA (reference sequence). CDR3 DNA: TGCAGTGCTAGAGGCCTTTCCTATTTCGATGAGCAGTTCTTC. Protein: CSARGLSYFDEQFF.

J is TRBJ2-3 and V is TRBV18; 7 bases agree with TRBD1. Germline assignment: CDR1 KGHSH and CDR2 LQKENI. The CDR3 runs to 15 residues. The V segment lost 3 bases and the J segment 0 bases; nucleotides outside the gene matches: 3. The CDR3 reads CASSPNRGSTDTQYF. The CDR3 DNA sequence: TGTGCCAGCTCACCCAACAGGGGAAGCACAGATACGCAGTATTTT.

V is TRBV20-1 and J is TRBJ2-7, with TRBD2 identical over 9 bases. This CDR3 region has 17 residues. CDR1 and CDR2 (germline): DFQATT, SNEGSKA (reference sequence). V dropped 1 base and J dropped 2; count of bases not matched to a gene: 12. The chain's CDR3 is CSARGINSGGPTYEQYF. CDR3 sequence (DNA): TGCAGTGCTAGAGGGATTAATAGCGGGGGCCCCACCTACGAGCAGTACTTC.

The rearrangement uses TRBV12-3 or TRBV12-4 and TRBJ2-2; 9 bases line up with TRBD1. The J segment lost 5 bases and the V segment lost 6 bases, leaving 1 base of the junction unmatched. This CDR3 is built from 13 residues. CDR3 in amino acids: CASRGQGTGELFF. CDR3 nucleotide sequence: TGTGCCAGCAGGGGACAGGGTACCGGGGAGCTGTTTTTT.

The V and J genes are TRBV7-2 and TRBJ2-1; D may be TRBD1 (6 bases). Between the trimmed V and J ends, which lost 3 bases and 3 bases, there was a span of 9 bases. The CDR3 length is 14 residues. CDR1 is SGHTA and CDR2 is FQGNSA in the germline V gene. CDR3 coding DNA: TGTGCCAGCAGCTTGCCAGGGGTCTACAATGAGCAGTTCTTC. Its translation is CASSLPGVYNEQFF.

V usage is TRBV3-1 and J usage is TRBJ2-1, with D perhaps given as TRBD1 or TRBD2 (5 bases each). This CDR3 has 12 amino acids. Germline assignment: CDR1 LGHDT and CDR2 YNNKEL (reference sequence). V lost 0 bases to trimming and J lost 15 bases, with 12 bases between them. Here the CDR3 reads CASSQERGTWFF. In DNA form, the CDR3 reads TGTGCCAGCAGCCAAGAGAGGGGTACCTGGTTCTTC.

This chain joins TRBV10-3 and TRBJ1-1; no clear D gene. The CDR3 loop spans 13 amino acids. Trimming took 3 bases from V and 1 from J, leaving 6 bases between them. Germline V gives CDR1 ENHRY, CDR2 SYGVKD. CDR3 in amino acids: CAISEPGNTEAFF. The CDR3 DNA reads TGTGCCATCAGTGAACCAGGGAACACTGAAGCTTTCTTT.

Here the CDR3 DNA reads TGCAGCGTTGGGGACAGGCTCGCCGAGCAGTACTTC. Its translation: CSVGDRLAEQYF. The chain employs TRBV29-1 and TRBJ2-7; 8 bases line up with TRBD1. V trimming: 4 bases; J trimming: 6 bases; junction bases outside the gene matches: 5. Per the germline V gene, CDR1 is SQVTM and CDR2 is ANQGSEA. This CDR3 is built from 12 residues.

In its sample, this clonotype was seen a few times. The V gene is TRBV12-3 or TRBV12-4, the J gene TRBJ2-1, with 11 bases matching TRBD2. This CDR3 spans 14 amino acids. Germline trimming cut 4 bases from V and 9 bases from J; bases unmatched to any gene: 5. This CDR3 reads CASSSRLAGSEQFF. For the CDR3, the DNA is TGTGCCAGCAGTTCCCGACTAGCGGGGAGTGAGCAGTTCTTC.

This clonotype came up a few times. V usage is TRBV15 and J usage is TRBJ2-1, with D possibly TRBD2 on 7 matching bases. Germline loops: CDR1 LNHNV, CDR2 YYDKDF (reference sequence). V was trimmed by 0 bases and J by 7 bases, leaving 13 bases between them. The CDR3 length is 15 residues. CDR3 DNA: TGTGCCACCAGCAGAGAAAGGGGGGGAACTAATGAGCAGTTCTTC. Protein product: CATSRERGGTNEQFF.

J is TRBJ1-1 and V is TRBV12-3 or TRBV12-4, with D tentatively TRBD1 (6 bases). The length of the CDR3 is 14 residues. Trimming shortened V by 2 bases and J by 8 bases, and 15 bases separated the two germline ends. CDR3: CASSLNRVGAEAFF. The CDR3 nucleotides are TGTGCCAGCAGTTTAAATCGCGTGGGGGCAGAAGCTTTCTTT.